Listed below are T cell receptor beta chains from one sample, sequenced in a study of shared clonotypes between healthy human individuals. This table comes from immunoSEQ multiplex PCR, and its TCRdb copy is limited to in-frame clones, with some not included. The sample holds about 490,000 clones, about 82% seen once. Material for sequencing was PBMCs. These receptors were collected from a woman in her thirties or forties in good health. Some clones in this sample may be carry-over from other donors' samples. Each CDR3 is given with its conserved first and last residue. D genes are given only for firm matches. Only part of the rows carry a size: once, few, many, or a class if the clone is expanded.

CDR3aa: CASRLQGGGAEKLFF
CDR3nt: TGCGCCAGCAGGTTACAGGGAGGGGGGGCTGAAAAACTGTTTTTT
abundance: NA
j_gene: TRBJ1-4
v_gene: TRBV6-5
d_gene: NA

CDR3aa: CASSPSGLAGAAYEQYF
CDR3nt: TGTGCCAGCTCACCCTCAGGACTAGCGGGAGCAGCCTACGAGCAGTACTTC
abundance: NA
j_gene: TRBJ2-7
v_gene: TRBV18
d_gene: TRBD2

CDR3aa: CAIKAGGPESKNIQYF
CDR3nt: TGTGCCATCAAAGCGGGAGGGCCTGAGTCCAAAAACATTCAGTACTTC
abundance: few
j_gene: TRBJ2-4
v_gene: TRBV10-3
d_gene: TRBD2

CDR3aa: CASRNGQVNEQFF
CDR3nt: TGTGCCAGCAGAAACGGACAGGTCAATGAGCAGTTCTTC
abundance: NA
j_gene: TRBJ2-1
v_gene: TRBV28
d_gene: TRBD1

CDR3aa: CASSSTPGLAGAYEQYF
CDR3nt: TGTGCCAGCAGCTCTACTCCAGGACTAGCGGGAGCCTACGAGCAGTACTTC
abundance: NA
j_gene: TRBJ2-7
v_gene: TRBV5-5
d_gene: TRBD2

CDR3aa: CASSLVGLWGAGGNTIYF
CDR3nt: TGTGCCAGCAGCTTGGTTGGATTATGGGGGGCCGGTGGAAACACCATATATTTT
abundance: NA
j_gene: TRBJ1-3
v_gene: TRBV5-8
d_gene: NA

CDR3aa: CASSARTGSSYEQYF
CDR3nt: TGTGCCAGCAGTGCCAGGACAGGAAGCTCCTACGAGCAGTACTTC
abundance: once
j_gene: TRBJ2-7
v_gene: TRBV27
d_gene: TRBD1

CDR3aa: CATSRGTGVVYGYTF
CDR3nt: TGTGCCACCAGCAGAGGGACAGGGGTCGTCTATGGCTACACCTTC
abundance: NA
j_gene: TRBJ1-2
v_gene: TRBV15
d_gene: TRBD1

CDR3aa: CASRDYRGTDTQYF
CDR3nt: TGTGCCAGCAGGGACTACCGAGGCACAGATACGCAGTATTTT
abundance: NA
j_gene: TRBJ2-3
v_gene: TRBV6-5
d_gene: NA

CDR3aa: CASRLTRALLSKEQFF
CDR3nt: TGCGCCAGCAGACTGACCAGGGCCCTCTTAAGTAAGGAGCAGTTCTTC
abundance: NA
j_gene: TRBJ2-1
v_gene: TRBV4-1
d_gene: NA

CDR3aa: CATSSDNPRTDTQYF
CDR3nt: TGTGCCACCAGCAGTGACAACCCACGCACAGATACGCAGTATTTT
abundance: NA
j_gene: TRBJ2-3
v_gene: TRBV15
d_gene: NA

CDR3aa: CAWSVAWNQPQHF
CDR3nt: TGTGCCTGGAGTGTTGCCTGGAATCAGCCCCAGCATTTT
abundance: NA
j_gene: TRBJ1-5
v_gene: TRBV30
d_gene: NA

CDR3aa: CASSPEGTSAQETQYF
CDR3nt: TGTGCCAGCTCACCAGAGGGGACTAGCGCCCAAGAGACCCAGTACTTC
abundance: NA
j_gene: TRBJ2-5
v_gene: TRBV18
d_gene: TRBD2

CDR3aa: CASGNRGPGQQFF
CDR3nt: TGTGCCAGCGGAAATAGGGGCCCGGGCCAGCAGTTCTTC
abundance: NA
j_gene: TRBJ2-1
v_gene: TRBV28
d_gene: NA

CDR3aa: CAIRPGTTSYEQYF
CDR3nt: TGTGCCATCAGGCCCGGGACTACCTCCTACGAGCAGTACTTC
abundance: few
j_gene: TRBJ2-7
v_gene: TRBV10-3
d_gene: TRBD2

CDR3aa: CASRFIGGGYTF
CDR3nt: TGTGCCAGCAGATTCATAGGGGGTGGCTACACCTTC
abundance: once
j_gene: TRBJ1-2
v_gene: TRBV28
d_gene: NA